This T cell receptor beta chain originates from a study of shared T cell receptors in the human thymus. Produced via immunoSEQ multiplex PCR; TCRdb's table is partial and in-frame only. The sample lists about 660,000 clones, over 75% seen once, with approximately 0.011% in the top ten. The same specimen was also included in a second study, on human thymus T cells. That work contributes: Surgeons resected thymus tissue during corrective heart surgery. Seemingly biased V and J gene usage marked thymic and blood repertoires. Related research described thymic repertoires that were highly overlapping among unrelated individuals.

This sequence originates from a boy in the first two years of life with a congenital heart defect. Sequencing input: thymocytes.

The CDR3 DNA reads TGTGCCAGCAGGGCCGGGGGACTAGCGTTGAAGACCCAGTACTTC. Translation gives CASRAGGLALKTQYF. The chain has TRBV28 and TRBJ2-5; TRBD2 matches at 10 bases. V lost 6 bases and J lost 6; bases outside the gene matches: 10. Per germline, CDR1 MDHEN and CDR2 SYDVKM. The CDR3 is 15 residues long.